These 17 T cell receptor beta chains originate from one sample sequenced in a study of T cell responses to AZD1222 COVID-19 vaccine. Produced via immunoSEQ multiplex PCR; TCRdb's table is partial and in-frame only. The data contain 250,000 or so clones, about 92% of them singletons. The sequencing here drew on peripheral blood, taken on day 0 of AZD1222 vaccination. These receptors were obtained from an adult in good health.

The rearrangement joins TRBV4-1 to TRBJ2-1; perhaps TRBD1 as D (6 bases). V was trimmed by 4 bases and J by 9 bases, leaving 10 bases between them. This CDR3 has 12 residues. Germline V gene sequence: CDR1 MGHRA, CDR2 YSYEKL. CDR3 DNA sequence: TGCGCCAGCAGCCTCAGGGGTTCTGAGCAGTTCTTC. It codes for CASSLRGSEQFF.

In this sample, this clone turned up once. The gene calls are TRBV7-9 and TRBJ2-2; TRBD2 agrees at 7 bases. CDR3 size: 16 residues. J lost 4 bases, V lost 2 bases, and 7 bases had no gene match. In germline, CDR1 is SEHNR, CDR2 FQNEAQ (reference sequence). In DNA, the CDR3 is TGTGCCAGCAGCTTACTCGGCAGGGAGGGCACCGGGGAGCTGTTTTTT. It encodes CASSLLGREGTGELFF.

This chain connects TRBV5-4 to TRBJ2-7, with D possibly matching TRBD1 (5 bases). Germline-derived CDR1 and CDR2 are SGHNT and YYREEE (reference sequence). The V gene lost 4 bases and the J gene lost 6 bases, with 20 bases spanning the gap. The length of the CDR3 is 15 residues. The CDR3 loop is CASSHGLLGVSEQYF. CDR3 nucleotides: TGTGCCAGCAGCCACGGTCTTCTAGGGGTAAGCGAGCAGTACTTC.

Regarding this clone: Other DNA sequences in the sample encode the same CDR3. J is TRBJ1-1 and V is TRBV6-1; unclear D gene. Germline values: CDR1 MNHNS, CDR2 SASEGT. With 0 bases removed from V and 4 bases from J, the gap between germline ends came to 3 bases. CDR3 length: 12 amino acids. Written as DNA, the CDR3 is TGTGCCAGCAGTGAAGCGAGCACTGAAGCTTTCTTT. It codes for CASSEASTEAFF.

V usage is TRBV5-1 and J usage is TRBJ2-2, with 7 bases matching TRBD1. The CDR3 covers 15 residues. The germline CDR1 and CDR2 sequences are SGHRS and YFSETQ. With 3 bases clipped from V and 4 bases from J, the junction kept 6 bases outside the gene matches. Here the CDR3 reads CASSSPGQATGELFF. The CDR3 bases are TGCGCCAGCAGCTCTCCTGGACAGGCCACCGGGGAGCTGTTTTTT.

The CDR3 protein is CAWSVSSYRSYEQYF. The CDR3 DNA sequence: TGTGCCTGGAGTGTATCGAGCTACCGCTCCTACGAGCAGTACTTC. The chain combines TRBV30 with TRBJ2-7; no clear D gene. With 0 bases removed from V and 0 bases from J, the gap between germline ends came to 12 bases. Germline CDR1 GTSNPN, CDR2 SVGIG (reference sequence). This CDR3 region has 15 residues.

The chain uses TRBV7-3 and TRBJ2-3, with 7 bases that match TRBD2. The CDR3 loop spans 17 amino acids. Trimming cost V 3 bases and J 2 bases; bases outside gene matches: 11. CDR1 is SGHTA, CDR2 FQGTGA, per germline. The DNA of the CDR3 is TGTGCCAGCAGCTTGAGGCTTCTCCGGGACTACACAGATACGCAGTATTTT. Its translation: CASSLRLLRDYTDTQYF.

The chain combines TRBV7-6 with TRBJ2-3; D might be TRBD1 (5 bases). This CDR3 spans 15 amino acids. V dropped 5 bases and J dropped 1 base, with 13 bases sitting between them. Germline lookup yields CDR1 SGHVS and CDR2 FNYEAQ. The CDR3 DNA sequence: TGTGCCAGCAGCCCCTGGGGCCTGGGCACAGATACGCAGTATTTT. This sequence encodes CASSPWGLGTDTQYF.

This rearrangement joins TRBV27 to TRBJ2-1; TRBD1 aligns across 7 bases. With 8 bases clipped from V and 3 bases from J, the junction kept 10 bases outside the gene matches. The CDR3 length is 15 residues. Germline lookup yields CDR1 MNHEY and CDR2 SMNVEV (reference sequence). The CDR3 DNA follows: TGTGCCAGCGTCCTAAGGACAGGAGACTACAATGAGCAGTTCTTC. It yields the protein CASVLRTGDYNEQFF.

This clone has a single count. V is TRBV5-1 and J is TRBJ2-7; a weak D match, TRBD1 (6 bases). Germline-derived CDR1 and CDR2 are SGHRS and YFSETQ. V lost 5 bases and J 3 bases, leaving 18 bases between the germline ends. CDR3 length equals 15 residues. As DNA, the CDR3 is TGCGCCAGCAGTCGAAAGACAGGAGAGGACTACGAGCAGTACTTC. This gives the protein CASSRKTGEDYEQYF.

As for this clone: Other DNA sequences within the sample encode an identical CDR3. The chain joins TRBV5-6 to TRBJ1-2; D unclear. CDR1 is SGHDT and CDR2 is YYEEEE in the germline V gene. The V and J ends lost 4 bases and 2 bases respectively, with 6 bases between them. This CDR3 has 12 amino acids. The CDR3, as DNA: TGTGCCAGCAGCAGCCAAAACTATGGCTACACCTTC. Encoded protein: CASSSQNYGYTF.

This chain joins TRBV15 and TRBJ2-6; no definite D call. This CDR3 has 15 residues. In germline, CDR1 is LNHNV, CDR2 YYDKDF (reference sequence). The V and J ends lost 5 bases and 2 bases respectively, with 10 bases between them. The CDR3 region has the DNA TGTGCCACCAGCCCCTACGAAGCTGGGGCCAACGTCCTGACTTTC. Translated, it gives CATSPYEAGANVLTF.

This clone appeared once. The chain recombines TRBV7-2 with TRBJ2-7; 14 bases are a match to TRBD2. CDR3 size: 15 residues. CDR1 and CDR2 (germline): SGHTA, FQGNSA. V lost 7 bases to trimming and J lost 6 bases; unmatched junction nucleotides: 8. For the CDR3, the DNA is TGTGCCAGCACGGGGGGACTAGCGGGAGCTCGCGAGCAGTACTTC. Translation gives CASTGGLAGAREQYF.

The chain couples TRBV28 to TRBJ2-7; TRBD1 matches at 11 bases. This CDR3 is 15 amino acids long. With V trimmed by 5 bases and J by 4 bases, 7 bases remained unmatched. In germline, CDR1 is MDHEN, CDR2 SYDVKM. CDR3 nucleotides: TGTGCCAGCAGTACCCGGACAGGGGGCACGTACGAGCAGTACTTC. Translated: CASSTRTGGTYEQYF.

This clone was seen only once. V usage is TRBV6-2 or TRBV6-3 and J usage is TRBJ2-2, with no clear D. Trimming removed 6 bases from V and 4 bases from J, with 12 bases in between. Germline values: CDR1 MNHEY, CDR2 SVGEGT. This CDR3 has 14 residues. As DNA, the CDR3 is TGTGCCAGCAGCTCATTGGGTCGCACCGGGGAGCTGTTTTTT. As protein: CASSSLGRTGELFF.

About this clone: The sample holds other DNA sequences that translate to the same CDR3. This rearrangement joins TRBV4-3 to TRBJ2-5; D not resolved. The V gene's germline CDR1 is LGHNA and CDR2 YSLEER. The CDR3 consists of 13 residues. Between the trimmed V and J ends, which lost 0 bases and 5 bases, there was a span of 7 bases. The CDR3 DNA follows: TGCGCCAGCAGCCAAGATGTTCGGGAGACCCAGTACTTC. Protein: CASSQDVRETQYF.

The chain carries TRBV6-2 or TRBV6-3 and TRBJ2-2; 7 bases agree with TRBD1. CDR3 length equals 18 residues. V lost 6 bases to trimming and J lost 3 bases; unmatched junction nucleotides: 16. The germline V gene encodes CDR1 MNHEY and CDR2 SVGEGT. The CDR3 spells CASSPVTGWRLDTGELFF. The DNA for the CDR3 is TGTGCCAGCAGCCCGGTGACAGGGTGGCGTCTCGACACCGGGGAGCTGTTTTTT.